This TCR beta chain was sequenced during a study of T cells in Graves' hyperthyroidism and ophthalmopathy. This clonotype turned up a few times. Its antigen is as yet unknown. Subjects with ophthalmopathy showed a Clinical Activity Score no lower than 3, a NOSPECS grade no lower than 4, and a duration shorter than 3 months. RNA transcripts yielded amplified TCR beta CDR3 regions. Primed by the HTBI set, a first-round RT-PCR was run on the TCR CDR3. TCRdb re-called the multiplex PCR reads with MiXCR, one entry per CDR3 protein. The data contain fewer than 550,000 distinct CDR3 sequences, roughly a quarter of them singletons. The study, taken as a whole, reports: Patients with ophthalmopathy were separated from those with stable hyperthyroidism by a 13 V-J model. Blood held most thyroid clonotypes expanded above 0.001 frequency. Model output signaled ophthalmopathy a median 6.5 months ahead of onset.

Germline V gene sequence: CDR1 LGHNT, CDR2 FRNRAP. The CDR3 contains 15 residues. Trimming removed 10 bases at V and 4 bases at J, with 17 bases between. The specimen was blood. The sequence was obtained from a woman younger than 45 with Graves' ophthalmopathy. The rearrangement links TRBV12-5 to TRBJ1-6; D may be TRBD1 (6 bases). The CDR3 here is CAKGTRGFYNSPLHF. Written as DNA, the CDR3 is TGTGCTAAAGGGACAAGAGGGTTTTATAATTCACCCCTCCACTTT. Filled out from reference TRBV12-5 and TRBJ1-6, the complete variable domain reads DARVTQTPRHKVTEMGQEVTMRCQPILGHNTVFWYRQTMMQGLELLAYFRNRAPLDDSGMPKDRFSAEMPDATLATLKIQPSEPRDSAVYFCAKGTRGFYNSPLHFGNGTRLTVT.